The clone carrying this TCR beta chain was seen repeatedly, ten times or more. Antigen unknown. These data originate in a study of early T cells in non-severe SARS-CoV-2 infection. Study details: The study sequenced bulk RNA from unsorted whole blood, with chains unpaired.

Study results and limitations: A preference for anti-spike CD8 responses marked VDJdb matching, which missed private and CD4 specificities.

CDR1 is SGHKS, CDR2 YYEKEE, per germline (reference sequence). V dropped 0 bases and J dropped 3 bases, with 10 bases sitting between them. CDR3 size: 14 residues. Unique molecular identifiers were attached to individual cDNA molecules. Each CDR3 protein is one row after TCRdb ran MiXCR on the 5' RACE reads. Of some 78,000 distinct CDR3 sequences listed, around 13% are singletons. The TCR originated in an adult who was a healthcare worker with PCR-confirmed SARS-CoV-2 infection or an uninfected control (not recorded which). The chain couples TRBV5-5 to TRBJ2-7; tentative D call: TRBD2 (5 bases). Sequenced: whole blood. The CDR3 nucleotides are TGTGCCAGCAGCTTGGCAGGACTGCGCTACGAGCAGTACTTC. This translates into CASSLAGLRYEQYF. Together with reference TRBV5-5 and TRBJ2-7, the CDR3 gives the full variable domain: DAGVTQSPTHLIKTRGQQVTLRCSPISGHKSVSWYQQVLGQGPQFIFQYYEKEERGRGNFPDRFSARQFPNYSSELNVNALLLGDSALYLCASSLAGLRYEQYFGPGTRLTVT.